One and the same sample provided the 25 T cell receptor beta chains below, sequenced in a study of T-cell reconstitution after alpha-beta-depleted transplantation in children. As it was prepared, the TCRbeta library received unique molecular identifiers. One entry per CDR3 protein results from TCRdb running MiXCR on the PCR reads. The sample has 55,000 to 70,000 distinct CDR3 sequences, approximately 11% seen once. The specimen comprised PBMCs, sampled before TCRalphabeta/CD19-depleted stem cell transplant. Receptors were obtained from a boy aged 5-17 years with acute myeloid leukemia, due to receive a stem cell transplant.

This clonotype has at least ten counts. The gene calls are TRBV4-3 and TRBJ2-7, with 7 bases matching TRBD1. V was pared by 4 bases and J by 7 bases, with 13 bases of the junction left unmatched. CDR1 and CDR2 (germline): LGHNA, YSLEER. CDR3 length: 15 amino acids. The CDR3 DNA reads TGCGCCAGCAGCCGAACTACAGCAGGGGGTTGGGAGCAGTACTTC. Translating it yields CASSRTTAGGWEQYF.

At least ten counts were recorded for this clonotype. V and J are TRBV20-1 and TRBJ1-6; D is perhaps TRBD1 (6 bases). Trimming left V 1 base short and J 10 bases short, with 20 bases between. This CDR3 comprises 16 residues. In germline, CDR1 is DFQATT, CDR2 SNEGSKA (reference sequence). CDR3 in DNA: TGCAGTGCTAGAGGGGCCCGCCCACAGGGTGGCTCACCCCTCCACTTT. It yields the protein CSARGARPQGGSPLHF.

This clonotype was recorded many times. The chain uses TRBV5-1 and TRBJ2-5; D not certain. Germline V gene lookup returns CDR1 SGHRS and CDR2 YFSETQ. This CDR3 is built from 14 residues. Trimming stripped 1 base from V and 3 bases from J, with 10 bases between. This CDR3 reads CASSLRSTEETQYF. The CDR3 bases are TGCGCCAGCAGCTTGAGATCCACAGAAGAGACCCAGTACTTC.

This clonotype was detected ten times or more. The gene calls are TRBV28 and TRBJ1-5, with D possibly TRBD1 on 5 matching bases. V lost 1 base, J lost 5 bases, and 15 bases lay in between. This CDR3 is built from 16 residues. Germline loops: CDR1 MDHEN, CDR2 SYDVKM. CDR3 residues: CASSLFFSRVDQPQHF. Here the CDR3 DNA reads TGTGCCAGCAGTTTATTTTTCTCCAGGGTGGATCAGCCCCAGCATTTT.

This clonotype appeared many times. The rearrangement links TRBV18 to TRBJ2-3; D may be TRBD2 (6 bases). Between the trimmed V and J ends, which lost 3 bases and 0 bases, there was a span of 16 bases. The CDR3 is made up of 17 amino acids. CDR1 is KGHSH and CDR2 is LQKENI in the germline V gene. DNA of the CDR3: TGTGCCAGCTCACCCCGCCAAGGGCGGGGAAGCACAGATACGCAGTATTTT. Its protein product is CASSPRQGRGSTDTQYF.

This clonotype was seen a few times. The rearrangement uses TRBV6-2 or TRBV6-3 and TRBJ1-2; D is perhaps TRBD1 (6 bases). The CDR3 has 13 residues. V was pared by 5 bases and J by 3 bases, with 10 bases between. The germline V gene encodes CDR1 MNHEY and CDR2 SVGEGT. The CDR3 spells CASSRGGYYGYTF. As DNA, the CDR3 is TGTGCCAGCAGTAGAGGGGGTTACTATGGCTACACCTTC.

There are many counts of this clonotype. This chain uses TRBV24-1 with TRBJ1-4; D is unclear. This CDR3 region has 13 residues. Germline V gene data show CDR1 as KGHDR and CDR2 as SFDVKD. Trimming stripped 6 bases from V and 5 bases from J, with 9 bases between. The CDR3 spells CATSSGRNEKLFF. The CDR3 DNA sequence: TGTGCCACCAGTTCCGGAAGGAATGAAAAACTGTTTTTT.

The chain employs TRBV19 and TRBJ2-2, with D perhaps matching TRBD2 (6 bases). The CDR3 covers 15 residues. V was clipped by 2 bases and J by 0 bases, with 7 bases between them. Per the germline V gene, CDR1 is LNHDA and CDR2 is SQIVND (reference sequence). CDR3 sequence: CASSISGPNTGELFF. CDR3 in DNA: TGTGCCAGTAGTATAAGCGGGCCGAACACCGGGGAGCTGTTTTTT.

There are many counts of this clonotype. The gene calls are TRBV12-3 or TRBV12-4 and TRBJ2-7, with D perhaps matching TRBD1 or TRBD2 (6 bases each). The V end lost 6 bases, the J end lost 3 bases, and 12 bases lay between the germline ends. This CDR3 comprises 13 residues. CDR3 coding DNA: TGTGCCAGCAGCTCGGGGGCCAGCTACGAGCAGTACTTC. It translates to CASSSGASYEQYF.

This clonotype was detected ten times or more. The J gene is TRBJ2-6, the V gene TRBV11-2; 8 nucleotides line up with TRBD1. With 3 bases clipped from V and 4 bases from J, the junction kept 8 bases outside the gene matches. The CDR3 is 17 amino acids. The germline V gene has CDR1 SGHAT and CDR2 FQNNGV. CDR3 bases: TGTGCCAGCAGCTTTGGACAGGGTATGTCCGGGGCCAACGTCCTGACTTTC. Its translation is CASSFGQGMSGANVLTF. The whole variable domain, filled in from reference TRBV11-2 and TRBJ2-6, reads EAGVAQSPRYKIIEKRQSVAFWCNPISGHATLYWYQQILGQGPKLLIQFQNNGVVDDSQLPKDRFSAERLKGVDSTLKIQPAKLEDSAVYLCASSFGQGMSGANVLTFGAGSRLTVL.

This clonotype was observed at least ten times. The chain recombines TRBV12-3 or TRBV12-4 with TRBJ1-2; D remains unclear. CDR3 length: 13 residues. V shed 7 bases and J shed 3 bases, with 12 bases lying between them. This CDR3 reads CASNIERDYGYTF. As DNA, the CDR3 is TGTGCCAGCAACATTGAGAGAGACTATGGCTACACCTTC.

V is TRBV24-1 and J is TRBJ2-1; 9 bases are shared with TRBD1. V shed 6 bases and J 9 bases; nucleotides not matched to a gene: 11. The germline CDR1 and CDR2 sequences are KGHDR and SFDVKD. The CDR3 totals 15 residues. As DNA, the CDR3 is TGTGCCACCAGTTCGCCGGGGACAGGGAGGAGTGAGCAGTTCTTC. Its protein is CATSSPGTGRSEQFF.

This clonotype occurred many times. The CDR3 reads CASSLLGLRGEAFF. CDR3 sequence (DNA): TGTGCCAGCAGCCTACTAGGGCTTAGAGGTGAAGCTTTCTTT. The J gene is TRBJ1-1, the V gene TRBV12-3 or TRBV12-4; no clear D. The CDR3 contains 14 residues. V was shortened by 6 bases and J by 7 bases, with 18 bases between the two germline ends.

Ten or more counts support this clonotype. The gene calls are TRBV7-8 and TRBJ1-4; possible D gene TRBD1, 5 bases. CDR3 length: 15 residues. Germline CDR1 is SGHVS and CDR2 is FQNEAQ. V gave up 5 bases and J gave up 8 bases, with 18 bases separating them. The CDR3 bases are TGTGCCAGCAGCCTAGACAGAATTCGGCACGAAAAACTGTTTTTT. Protein sequence: CASSLDRIRHEKLFF.

This clonotype was seen ten or more times. V and J are TRBV2 and TRBJ2-5; 8 bases are a match to TRBD2. With 7 bases clipped from V and 3 bases from J, the junction kept 10 bases outside the gene matches. Germline V gives CDR1 SNHLY, CDR2 FYNNEI. This CDR3 has 15 residues. As DNA, the CDR3 is TGTGCCAGCACGGGGGCGGGGGGTGCGGAAGAGACCCAGTACTTC. This gives the protein CASTGAGGAEETQYF.

The rearrangement joins TRBV7-2 to TRBJ1-1; D is ambiguous. Trimming left V 5 bases short and J 1 base short, with 11 bases between. The length of the CDR3 is 14 residues. Germline V gene lookup returns CDR1 SGHTA and CDR2 FQGNSA. In DNA form, the CDR3 reads TGTGCCAGCAGCCTTCGTTTCAGGAACACTGAAGCTTTCTTT. Its protein product is CASSLRFRNTEAFF.

This clonotype is medium-sized (0.01 to 0.1%). The chain combines TRBV7-9 with TRBJ1-1, with D uncertain. The germline V gene has CDR1 SEHNR and CDR2 FQNEAQ (reference sequence). This CDR3 is built from 12 residues. V was cut by 2 bases and J by 0 bases, with 1 base left in between. The CDR3 DNA reads TGTGCCAGCAGCTTAATGAACACTGAAGCTTTCTTT. Protein product: CASSLMNTEAFF. The full variable domain, its missing parts supplied by reference TRBV7-9 and TRBJ1-1, is DTGVSQNPRHKITKRGQNVTFRCDPISEHNRLYWYRQTLGQGPEFLTYFQNEAQLEKSRLLSDRFSAERPKGSFSTLEIQRTEQGDSAMYLCASSLMNTEAFFGQGTRLTVV.

This clonotype was picked up many times. The chain has TRBV27 and TRBJ1-1; TRBD1 might be the D (6 bases). The CDR3 runs to 12 residues. Germline V lookup: CDR1 MNHEY, CDR2 SMNVEV (reference sequence). V dropped 6 bases and J dropped 4 bases, with 9 bases sitting between them. Here the CDR3 DNA reads TGTGCCAGCAGCCCCAGGGGCACTGAAGCTTTCTTT. Translating gives CASSPRGTEAFF.

This clonotype was seen many times. The chain recombines TRBV10-3 with TRBJ2-1; D might be TRBD1 or TRBD2, each matching 5 bases. There are 15 residues in the CDR3. The V gene's germline CDR1 is ENHRY and CDR2 SYGVKD. The V gene lost 8 bases and the J gene lost 9 bases, with 23 bases spanning the gap. CDR3 sequence (DNA): TGTGCCATCGGGACCCAACCGGGGAGATTGGCTGAGCAGTTCTTC. It is translated as CAIGTQPGRLAEQFF.

This clonotype was counted at least ten times. The chain joins TRBV20-1 to TRBJ1-1; the D gene is possibly TRBD1 (6 bases). Germline V lookup: CDR1 DFQATT, CDR2 SNEGSKA (reference sequence). This CDR3 spans 14 amino acids. Trimming stripped 3 bases from V and 3 bases from J, with 14 bases between. The DNA of the CDR3 is TGCAGTGCTAGCCTCGTAGGGGGGTACACTGAAGCTTTCTTT. Encoded protein: CSASLVGGYTEAFF.

This clonotype appeared many times. The chain employs TRBV3-1 and TRBJ2-7, with TRBD2 matching over 7 bases. The CDR3 extends over 18 amino acids. V lost 5 bases and J lost 1; bases outside the gene matches: 17. Germline assignment: CDR1 LGHDT and CDR2 YNNKEL (reference sequence). CDR3 loop: CASSLFRASGEVSYEQYV. The CDR3 DNA is TGTGCCAGCAGCTTATTCCGGGCTAGCGGTGAGGTGTCCTACGAGCAGTACGTC.

This clonotype was seen at least ten times. The genes are TRBV7-3 and TRBJ2-2; D call uncertain. The germline V gene has CDR1 SGHTA and CDR2 FQGTGA. V lost 5 bases to trimming and J lost 7 bases, with 8 bases between them. This CDR3 comprises 12 residues. The CDR3 sequence: CASSHLSGELFF. The CDR3 coding sequence is TGTGCCAGCAGCCACCTCAGCGGGGAGCTGTTTTTT.

In its sample, this clonotype was seen many times. The V gene is TRBV12-3 or TRBV12-4, the J gene TRBJ2-2; no definite D call. The CDR3 covers 13 residues. Trimming stripped 5 bases from V and 5 bases from J, with 9 bases between. CDR3 sequence reads: CASSTTGTGELFF. The CDR3 nucleotides read TGTGCCAGCAGTACGACTGGGACCGGGGAGCTGTTTTTT.

In this sample, this clonotype turned up many times. This sequence joins TRBV27 and TRBJ1-5; D is unclear. The germline gives CDR1 MNHEY, CDR2 SMNVEV (reference sequence). The CDR3 spans 14 residues. V lost 6 bases to trimming and J lost 1 base, with 10 bases between them. CDR3 residues: CASSKVGSNQPQHF. The CDR3, as DNA: TGTGCCAGCAGCAAGGTGGGAAGCAATCAGCCCCAGCATTTT.

The V and J genes are TRBV18 and TRBJ2-7; D is possibly TRBD2 (5 bases). Germline CDR1 is KGHSH and CDR2 is LQKENI. The CDR3 is made up of 14 amino acids. V was shortened by 0 bases and J by 5 bases, with 11 bases between the two germline ends. As DNA, the CDR3 is TGTGCCAGCTCACCACCGGGAACCGGGAACGAGCAGTACTTC. As protein: CASSPPGTGNEQYF.